This T cell receptor (beta chain) was found in a study of early T cells in non-severe SARS-CoV-2 infection (dated by TCRdb to about 2021). Background for the entire study: Bulk RNA from unsorted whole blood was used for TCR sequencing, so alpha and beta chains could not be paired. What the research found in general, with its limitations: VDJdb matching was skewed toward anti-spike CD8 responses and likely underestimated virus-specific expansions by missing private and CD4 specificities.

At least ten counts were recorded for this clonotype. It has no known antigen specificity. Base qualities were left out, and no much larger clone turns up one base away. Set within a cohort of healthcare workers in London, UK, this nested case-control study involved weekly PCR testing of nasopharyngeal swabs along with blood sampling. Between 23 and 31 March 2020, the week of the UK lockdown, healthcare workers were enrolled and then followed up weekly for as long as 16 weeks. The library relied on 5' RACE. TCRdb records NextSeq 500 as the sequencer. The TCR library protocol attached unique molecular identifiers to individual cDNA molecules to correct for sequencing error and PCR bias. Sequencing covered both TCR alpha and beta chains, and within each sample the abundances of alpha and beta sequences were tightly co-correlated. The paper's processing steps were these. Decombinator V4 was used to annotate TCR sequences for V gene, J gene and CDR3. TCRs were defined as expanded if a significant change between any two time points was detected under a Poisson model with p below 0.0001. TCR abundances were normalised to the total number of TCRs sequenced in each sample and reported as counts per million. VDJdb, accessed 1 November 2021, was searched for CMV, EBV and SARS-CoV-2 annotated TCRs, excluding TCRs annotated for multiple antigens. The raw public data were reprocessed by TCRdb itself: fastp quality trimming at Q25, MiXCR clonotype calling, in-frame beta chains only. Every entry covers one CDR3 protein and lists the most common genes and DNA from its rows. The V and J calls here are based on TCRdb, not the publication. The sample table records tens of thousands of distinct CDR3 sequences; 9% to 15% of these occur just once. Of the sample, about a sixth is held by the ten largest clones.

The TCR sequence derives from an adult who was a healthcare worker with PCR-confirmed SARS-CoV-2 infection or an uninfected control (not recorded which). The material sequenced was whole blood.

In nucleotide form, the sequence is TGTGCCAGCAGCCTTGGGACTAGCGGAAACAATGAGCAGTTCTTC. It is translated as CASSLGTSGNNEQFF. The rearranged chain carries TRBV11-3 and TRBJ2-1; 11 junctional bases match TRBD2. Germline trimming: 5 bases from V, 5 bases from J; junction bases outside gene matches: 5. The CDR3 measures 15 amino acids from cysteine to phenylalanine. This entry keeps only the CDR3 DNA: 45 bases, framed from base 1. For CDR1 and CDR2, the germline V gene lists SGHNT and YENEEA.